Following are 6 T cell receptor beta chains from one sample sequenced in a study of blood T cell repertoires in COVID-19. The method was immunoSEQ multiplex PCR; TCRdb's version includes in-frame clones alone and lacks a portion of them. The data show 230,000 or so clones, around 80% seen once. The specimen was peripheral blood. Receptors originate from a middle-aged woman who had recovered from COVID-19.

This chain's CDR3 is CASSPGQAFNYGYTF. The CDR3 DNA reads as TGTGCCAGCAGCCCGGGACAGGCTTTTAACTATGGCTACACCTTC. The rearrangement links TRBV11-1 to TRBJ1-2; 8 bases agree with TRBD1. After removal of 5 bases from V and 1 base from J, the junction contained 6 bases not matched to a gene. The germline V gene encodes CDR1 SGHAT and CDR2 FQDESV (reference sequence). There are 15 residues in the CDR3.

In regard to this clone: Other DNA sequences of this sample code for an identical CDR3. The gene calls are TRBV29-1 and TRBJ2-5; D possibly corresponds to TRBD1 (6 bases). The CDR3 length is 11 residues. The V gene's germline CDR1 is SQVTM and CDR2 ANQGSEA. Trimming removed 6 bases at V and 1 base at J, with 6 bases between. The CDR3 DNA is TGCAGCGTGGACAGCCAAGAGACCCAGTACTTC. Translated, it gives CSVDSQETQYF. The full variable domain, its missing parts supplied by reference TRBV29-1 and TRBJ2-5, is SAVISQKPSRDICQRGTSLTIQCQVDSQVTMMFWYRQQPGQSLTLIATANQGSEATYESGFVIDKFPISRPNLTFSTLTVSNMSPEDSSIYLCSVDSQETQYFGPGTRLLVL.

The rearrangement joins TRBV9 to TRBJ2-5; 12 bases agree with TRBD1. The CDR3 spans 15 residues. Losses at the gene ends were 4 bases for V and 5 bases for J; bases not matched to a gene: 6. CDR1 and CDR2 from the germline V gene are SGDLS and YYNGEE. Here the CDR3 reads CASSSKGTGGETQYF. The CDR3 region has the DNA TGTGCCAGCAGCTCAAAAGGGACAGGGGGCGAGACCCAGTACTTC.

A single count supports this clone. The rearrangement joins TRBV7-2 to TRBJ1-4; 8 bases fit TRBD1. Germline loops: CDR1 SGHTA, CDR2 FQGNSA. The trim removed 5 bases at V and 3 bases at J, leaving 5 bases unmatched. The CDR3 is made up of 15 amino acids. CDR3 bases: TGTGCCAGCAGCCCCAGGGGGCGGGCTAATGAAAAACTGTTTTTT. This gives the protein CASSPRGRANEKLFF.

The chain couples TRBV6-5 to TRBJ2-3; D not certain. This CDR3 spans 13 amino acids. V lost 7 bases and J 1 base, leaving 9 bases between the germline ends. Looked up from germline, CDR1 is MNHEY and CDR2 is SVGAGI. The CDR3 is CASTLPGTDTQYF. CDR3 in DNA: TGTGCCAGCACCCTACCCGGCACAGATACGCAGTATTTT.

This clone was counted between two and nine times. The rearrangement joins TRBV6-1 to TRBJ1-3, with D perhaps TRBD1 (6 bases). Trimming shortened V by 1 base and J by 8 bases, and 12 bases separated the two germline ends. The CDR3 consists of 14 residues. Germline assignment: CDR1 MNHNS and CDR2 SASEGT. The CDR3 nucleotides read TGTGCCAGCAGTGAAGAATCCAGGGGATACACCATATATTTT. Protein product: CASSEESRGYTIYF.